Each of the 3 T cell receptor beta chains below was sequenced from the same sample in a study of T-cell memory formation after mild COVID-19. MiXCR, run by TCRdb on the 5' RACE reads, gives a single entry per CDR3 protein. Of fewer than 400,000 distinct CDR3 sequences in the sample, about a sixth were seen once. Input material: PBMCs or a T cell subset sorted from them (not recorded which). The receptors come from a young man who had mild COVID-19 (a few samples of this study predate the infection). Cell type and time point are not known.

V gene TRBV7-2 combines with J gene TRBJ1-2, with D maybe TRBD1 (5 bases). Germline values: CDR1 SGHTA, CDR2 FQGNSA. This CDR3 comprises 15 residues. The ends were cut back, 2 bases at V and 8 bases at J, with 18 bases in the middle. CDR3: CASSLLLWGHRGYTF. The CDR3 DNA reads TGTGCCAGCAGCTTACTTTTGTGGGGCCACCGGGGCTACACCTTC.

At least ten counts were recorded for this clonotype. This sequence joins TRBV7-2 and TRBJ1-1; D call uncertain. This CDR3 has 14 amino acids. V gave up 5 bases and J gave up 0 bases, with 10 bases separating them. CDR1 SGHTA and CDR2 FQGNSA come from the germline V gene. CDR3 DNA: TGTGCCAGCAGCCGTACCAGGATGAACACTGAAGCTTTCTTT. This gives the protein CASSRTRMNTEAFF.

There are many counts of this clonotype. The rearrangement joins TRBV4-3 to TRBJ2-1; 14 bases are shared with TRBD2. CDR1 is LGHNA and CDR2 is YSLEER in the germline V gene. The CDR3 spans 19 residues. Unmatched junction bases numbered 9, after V lost 4 bases and J lost 1 base. As DNA, the CDR3 is TGCGCCAGCAGCCCCGCGACTAGCGGGGGGGCCCGTTCCTACAATGAGCAGTTCTTC. It yields the protein CASSPATSGGARSYNEQFF.